Following are 27 T cell receptor beta chains from one sample sequenced in a study of early T cells in non-severe SARS-CoV-2 infection. From the 5' RACE reads, TCRdb called clonotypes with MiXCR, one entry per CDR3 protein. The sample has under 95,000 distinct CDR3 sequences; about an eighth are singletons. The sample taken for sequencing was whole blood. The receptors stem from an adult who was a healthcare worker with PCR-confirmed SARS-CoV-2 infection or an uninfected control (not recorded which).

This sequence joins TRBV3-1 and TRBJ2-2; 7 nucleotides align to TRBD2. V shed 0 bases, J shed 2 bases, and the junction held 9 bases outside the gene matches. Germline CDR1 LGHDT, CDR2 YNNKEL (reference sequence). This CDR3 is 18 amino acids long. Written as DNA, the CDR3 is TGTGCCAGCAGCCAAGATCATGGGGGACTACAAAACACCGGGGAGCTGTTTTTT. Protein: CASSQDHGGLQNTGELFF.

The chain links TRBV5-1 to TRBJ2-1, with TRBD2 matching over 12 bases. The germline CDR1 and CDR2 sequences are SGHRS and YFSETQ. V shed 5 bases and J 4 bases; nucleotides not matched to a gene: 4. The CDR3 is 15 amino acids. CDR3 sequence reads: CASRKGTSGYNEQFF. CDR3 in DNA: TGCGCCAGCAGAAAGGGGACTAGCGGGTACAATGAGCAGTTCTTC.

This clonotype was counted ten times or more. The chain uses TRBV7-9 and TRBJ2-1, with TRBD2 as a possible D gene (5 bases). Germline V gene lookup returns CDR1 SEHNR and CDR2 FQNEAQ (reference sequence). Between the trimmed V and J ends, which lost 7 bases and 7 bases, there was a span of 17 bases. CDR3 length equals 14 residues. CDR3 nucleotide sequence: TGTGCCAGCATCCCGCTGGGGAGTGGGAATGAGCAGTTCTTC. Its translation: CASIPLGSGNEQFF.

This clonotype has a count of ten or more. The chain couples TRBV6-6 to TRBJ2-5; D is perhaps TRBD2 (5 bases). This CDR3 region has 14 residues. V lost 2 bases and J 5 bases, leaving 12 bases between the germline ends. Germline V gene data show CDR1 as MNHNY and CDR2 as SVGAGI (reference sequence). The CDR3 here is CASSYKGGLETQYF. The CDR3, as DNA: TGTGCCAGCAGTTACAAAGGAGGATTGGAGACCCAGTACTTC.

This clonotype was found a few times. CDR3 in amino acids: CASSESRLRGEGYTF. CDR3 DNA sequence: TGTGCCAGCAGTGAATCCCGCTTACGGGGGGAAGGCTACACCTTC. The chain links TRBV25-1 to TRBJ1-2; D is perhaps TRBD1 (5 bases). The germline CDR1 and CDR2 sequences are MGHDK and SYGVNS. This CDR3 comprises 15 residues. V lost 1 base, J lost 8 bases, and 17 bases lay in between.

This clonotype showed up many times. The genes are TRBV29-1 and TRBJ2-1; D is possibly TRBD1 (6 bases). The CDR3 sequence is 14 residues long. Germline V gives CDR1 SQVTM, CDR2 ANQGSEA. V lost 4 bases and J lost 0, with 10 bases in between. This CDR3 is CSVGQGSSYNEQFF. The CDR3, as DNA: TGCAGCGTTGGGCAGGGGAGCTCCTACAATGAGCAGTTCTTC.

This clonotype was found many times. The DNA of the CDR3 is TGCAGCGTTGAAAGCGAGTATACGCAGTATTTT. Its translation is CSVESEYTQYF. This chain connects TRBV29-1 to TRBJ2-3; D not resolved. Trimming took 2 bases from V and 7 from J, leaving 7 bases between them. This CDR3 comprises 11 residues. The V gene's germline CDR1 is SQVTM and CDR2 ANQGSEA.

This clonotype was counted many times. This chain links TRBV29-1 with TRBJ2-4, with D unclear. In germline, CDR1 is SQVTM, CDR2 ANQGSEA. This CDR3 contains 12 residues. CDR3 protein: CSQQVAKNIQYF. The CDR3 DNA sequence: TGCAGTCAGCAGGTAGCCAAAAACATTCAGTACTTC.

This clonotype has at least ten counts. The rearrangement links TRBV28 to TRBJ2-1, with D possibly TRBD2 on 6 matching bases. The germline gives CDR1 MDHEN, CDR2 SYDVKM. The CDR3 totals 15 residues. The V end lost 5 bases, the J end lost 8 bases, and 19 bases lay between the germline ends. CDR3 nucleotide sequence: TGTGCCAGCAGTCCCGCCCGCGGGGACTTTGATGAGCAGTTCTTC. It encodes CASSPARGDFDEQFF.

At least ten counts were recorded for this clonotype. The chain links TRBV28 to TRBJ1-2; D unclear. Germline CDR1 reads MDHEN; CDR2 reads SYDVKM. Between the trimmed V and J ends, which lost 1 base and 6 bases, there was a span of 9 bases. The CDR3 is 13 residues long. The DNA of the CDR3 is TGTGCCAGCAGTTTATCGAATGTGGATGGCTACACCTTC. It specifies CASSLSNVDGYTF.

In this sample, this clonotype turned up many times. The chain recombines TRBV7-2 with TRBJ2-3, with D perhaps TRBD1 (5 bases). CDR3 size: 14 residues. Trimming took off 0 bases at V and 4 bases at J, with 8 bases between the two ends. Looked up from germline, CDR1 is SGHTA and CDR2 is FQGNSA. The CDR3 bases are TGTGCCAGCAGCTTAGCAGGGGTCGCAGATACGCAGTATTTT. Its translation: CASSLAGVADTQYF. The whole variable domain, remainder taken from reference TRBV7-2 and TRBJ2-3, is GAGVSQSPSNKVTEKGKDVELRCDPISGHTALYWYRQSLGQGLEFLIYFQGNSAPDKSGLPSDRFSAERTGGSVSTLTIQRTQQEDSAVYLCASSLAGVADTQYFGPGTRLTVL.

V and J are TRBV6-6 and TRBJ2-5, with TRBD2 identical over 13 bases. V was pared by 5 bases and J by 6 bases, with 3 bases of the junction left unmatched. This CDR3 has 14 residues. In germline, CDR1 is MNHNY, CDR2 SVGAGI (reference sequence). CDR3 DNA: TGTGCCAGCAGTCCGACTAGCGGGGGGCAGACCCAGTACTTC. Its translation: CASSPTSGGQTQYF.

This clonotype was picked up a small number of times. The chain employs TRBV7-8 and TRBJ2-1; 12 bases line up with TRBD2. The CDR3 spans 16 residues. V dropped 5 bases and J dropped 6; count of bases not matched to a gene: 8. Germline-derived CDR1 and CDR2 are SGHVS and FQNEAQ. The CDR3 DNA is TGTGCCAGCAGCGGTAGCCTAGCGGGAGGGCTCAATGAGCAGTTCTTC. This translates into CASSGSLAGGLNEQFF.

V gene TRBV7-9 combines with J gene TRBJ1-1; TRBD1 matches at 9 bases. Trimming removed 5 bases from V and 4 bases from J; junction bases left unmatched: 5. CDR1 and CDR2 from the germline V gene are SEHNR and FQNEAQ (reference sequence). This CDR3 has 14 amino acids. CDR3 amino acids: CASSKDRGGTEAFF. The CDR3 region has the DNA TGTGCCAGCAGCAAGGACAGGGGAGGCACTGAAGCTTTCTTT.

This clonotype has more than one count but fewer than ten. V and J are TRBV28 and TRBJ2-7, with TRBD2 matching 7 bases. V lost 2 bases to trimming and J lost 12 bases; unmatched junction nucleotides: 13. CDR1 is MDHEN and CDR2 is SYDVKM in the germline V gene. The CDR3 totals 14 residues. The CDR3 reads CASSLKLDGGEWYF. The CDR3 DNA is TGTGCCAGCAGTTTAAAACTAGATGGGGGGGAGTGGTACTTC.

This clonotype occurred many times. The chain carries TRBV14 and TRBJ2-3; TRBD1 agrees at 7 bases. V shed 4 bases, J shed 3 bases, and the junction held 7 bases outside the gene matches. There are 15 residues in the CDR3. Germline CDR1 reads SGHDN; CDR2 reads FVKESK. CDR3 sequence (DNA): TGTGCCAGCAGCCGAAACAGGGGAAGAACAGATACGCAGTATTTT. Translating it yields CASSRNRGRTDTQYF.

CDR3: CASSLSLNGEQYF. DNA for the CDR3: TGTGCCAGCAGCTTATCACTAAACGGCGAGCAGTACTTC. J is TRBJ2-7 and V is TRBV11-2, with D uncertain. From germline, CDR1 is SGHAT and CDR2 FQNNGV. The CDR3 totals 13 residues. V was cut by 2 bases and J by 6 bases, with 11 bases left in between.

The chain recombines TRBV13 with TRBJ1-2; D gene uncertain. Germline V gene sequence: CDR1 PRHDT, CDR2 FYEKMQ (reference sequence). The CDR3 has 15 residues. Trimming shortened V by 6 bases and J by 3 bases, and 17 bases separated the two germline ends. CDR3 sequence (DNA): TGTGCCAGCAGTCAAAACGGGCAGCCCGACTATGGCTACACCTTC. Translated, it gives CASSQNGQPDYGYTF. Based on the CDR3 plus reference TRBV13 and TRBJ1-2, the full variable domain is AAGVIQSPRHLIKEKRETATLKCYPIPRHDTVYWYQQGPGQDPQFLISFYEKMQSDKGSIPDRFSAQQFSDYHSELNMSSLELGDSALYFCASSQNGQPDYGYTFGSGTRLTVV.

The DNA for the CDR3 is TGCAGTGCCCCCGAAGGCGGGAGAGGGGCAGATACGCAGTATTTT. Amino acids: CSAPEGGRGADTQYF. The rearrangement uses TRBV20-1 and TRBJ2-3; 7 bases align to TRBD2. This CDR3 comprises 15 residues. CDR1 is DFQATT and CDR2 is SNEGSKA in the germline V gene (reference sequence). The V gene end was trimmed by 6 bases and the J gene end by 4 bases; junction bases not matched to a gene: 13.

This clonotype was observed a handful of times. The gene calls are TRBV7-9 and TRBJ2-7, with D unresolved. The CDR3 runs 12 residues. Trimming pared 7 bases from V and 6 bases from J, leaving 13 bases between. Germline loops: CDR1 SEHNR, CDR2 FQNEAQ (reference sequence). As DNA, the CDR3 is TGTGCCAGCACGACCTGGGAACCCGAGCAGTACTTC. Translation: CASTTWEPEQYF.

This chain uses TRBV29-1 with TRBJ2-7; 10 nucleotides line up with TRBD2. The germline V gene encodes CDR1 SQVTM and CDR2 ANQGSEA. Trimming cost V 6 bases and J 6 bases; bases outside gene matches: 11. This CDR3 comprises 14 residues. The CDR3 bases are TGCAGCGTAGAATCCAGCGGGAGGGCCGGCGAGCAGTACTTC. As protein: CSVESSGRAGEQYF.

At least ten counts were recorded for this clonotype. The chain recombines TRBV18 with TRBJ1-2; unclear D gene. The V end lost 1 base, the J end lost 4 bases, and 7 bases lay between the germline ends. This CDR3 is 13 amino acids long. Germline V gene data show CDR1 as KGHSH and CDR2 as LQKENI. CDR3 coding DNA: TGTGCCAGCTCACCACAGGACCGCTATGGCTACACCTTC. Translating it yields CASSPQDRYGYTF.

This clonotype was observed a handful of times. The chain combines TRBV5-4 with TRBJ1-2; no definite D call. Germline V gives CDR1 SGHNT, CDR2 YYREEE (reference sequence). V lost 2 bases and J 8 bases, leaving 10 bases between the germline ends. The length of the CDR3 is 12 residues. CDR3 coding DNA: TGTGCCAGCAGCTTAGGGCCGAGAGGCTACACCTTC. Its translation: CASSLGPRGYTF.

By share, this clonotype counts as medium-sized. Here the CDR3 reads CASSLSSVEQYF. CDR3 bases: TGTGCCAGCAGCCTTTCATCCGTCGAGCAGTACTTC. The gene calls are TRBV5-4 and TRBJ2-7, with D unresolved. This CDR3 is built from 12 residues. V shed 4 bases and J shed 6 bases, with 11 bases lying between them. Germline V CDR1 and CDR2: SGHNT, YYREEE (reference sequence).

DNA for the CDR3: TGCAGTGCTAGCTGGACGTACACTGAAGCTTTCTTT. Protein: CSASWTYTEAFF. The chain has TRBV20-1 and TRBJ1-1; D ambiguous. In germline, CDR1 is DFQATT, CDR2 SNEGSKA (reference sequence). The CDR3 sequence is 12 residues long. V lost 3 bases and J 3 bases, leaving 8 bases between the germline ends.

At least ten counts were recorded for this clonotype. This chain connects TRBV28 to TRBJ2-7; TRBD2 aligns across 8 bases. The germline CDR1 and CDR2 sequences are MDHEN and SYDVKM. V gave up 6 bases and J gave up 0 bases; unmatched junction bases: 7. The CDR3 covers 15 residues. The CDR3 loop reads CASSSTSGGSYEQYF. The DNA for the CDR3 is TGTGCCAGCAGCTCCACCAGCGGGGGCTCCTACGAGCAGTACTTC.

This clonotype was counted a single time. One base away lies a much larger clone, so this may be a sequencing read error. The rearrangement uses TRBV28 and TRBJ2-3, with 7 bases aligning to TRBD1. Germline CDR1 is MDHEN and CDR2 is SYDVKM. The CDR3 is 15 residues long. The CDR3 DNA reads as TGTGCCTGCAGTCCCGGGACAGTCAGCACAGATACGCAGTATTTT. Translation gives CACSPGTVSTDTQYF.